One and the same sample provided the 2 T cell receptor beta chains below, sequenced in a study of identical twins. TCRdb redid the calling of the 5' RACE reads with MiXCR, one entry per CDR3 protein. The data hold about 530,000 distinct CDR3 sequences, with approximately 20% observed a single time. A further study also used this sample, focusing on yellow fever vaccine responses in identical twins.

The sample was CD4+ T cells sorted from blood. These receptors were collected from a woman between 18 and 30 years old in good health.

The chain has TRBV7-8 and TRBJ1-1; TRBD1 might be the D (6 bases). Between the trimmed V and J ends, which lost 2 bases and 11 bases, there was a span of 21 bases. The CDR3 totals 15 residues. Germline V gives CDR1 SGHVS, CDR2 FQNEAQ. The CDR3 DNA reads as TGTGCCAGCAGCTTACGCTTGGGACAAACCCCAGTGGCTTTCTTT. Amino acid sequence: CASSLRLGQTPVAFF.

The V gene is TRBV7-9, the J gene TRBJ2-3, with unresolved D. The V and J ends lost 6 bases and 4 bases respectively, with 11 bases between them. The CDR3 extends over 13 amino acids. The germline gives CDR1 SEHNR, CDR2 FQNEAQ (reference sequence). The CDR3 protein is CASRGQLADTQYF. CDR3 coding DNA: TGTGCCAGCAGGGGTCAGCTAGCAGATACGCAGTATTTT.